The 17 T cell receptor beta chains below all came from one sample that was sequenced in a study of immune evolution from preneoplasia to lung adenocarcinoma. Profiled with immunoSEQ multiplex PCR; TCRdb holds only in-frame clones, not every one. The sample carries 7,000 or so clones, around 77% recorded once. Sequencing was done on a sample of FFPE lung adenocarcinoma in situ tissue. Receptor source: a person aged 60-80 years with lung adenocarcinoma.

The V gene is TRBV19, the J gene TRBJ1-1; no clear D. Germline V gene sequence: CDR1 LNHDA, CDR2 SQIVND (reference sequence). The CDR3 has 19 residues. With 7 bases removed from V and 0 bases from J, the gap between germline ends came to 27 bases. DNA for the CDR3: TGTGCCAGTAATGAAGTCTACCCATGGAGTGGTCAGTTGAACACTGAAGCTTTCTTT. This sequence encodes CASNEVYPWSGQLNTEAFF.

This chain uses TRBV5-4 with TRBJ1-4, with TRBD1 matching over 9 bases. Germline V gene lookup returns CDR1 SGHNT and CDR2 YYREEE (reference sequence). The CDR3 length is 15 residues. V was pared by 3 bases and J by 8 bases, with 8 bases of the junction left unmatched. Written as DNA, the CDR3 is TGTGCCAGCAGCTCCAACAGGGGGCTTGGAGAAAAACTGTTTTTT. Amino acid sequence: CASSSNRGLGEKLFF.

CDR3 coding DNA: TGTGCCAGCAGCTCTCGGGACCGCACAGATACGCAGTATTTT. Translation: CASSSRDRTDTQYF. This rearrangement joins TRBV7-9 to TRBJ2-3; D is tentatively TRBD1 or TRBD2 (5 bases each). This CDR3 comprises 14 residues. V was clipped by 4 bases and J by 1 base, with 9 bases between them. Germline V gene lookup returns CDR1 SEHNR and CDR2 FQNEAQ (reference sequence).

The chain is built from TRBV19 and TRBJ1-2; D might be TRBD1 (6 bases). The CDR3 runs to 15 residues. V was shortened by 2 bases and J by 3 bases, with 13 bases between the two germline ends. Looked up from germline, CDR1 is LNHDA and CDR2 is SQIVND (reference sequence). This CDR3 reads CASSIYGQTYYGYTF. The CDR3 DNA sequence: TGTGCCAGTAGTATATACGGACAGACCTACTATGGCTACACCTTC.

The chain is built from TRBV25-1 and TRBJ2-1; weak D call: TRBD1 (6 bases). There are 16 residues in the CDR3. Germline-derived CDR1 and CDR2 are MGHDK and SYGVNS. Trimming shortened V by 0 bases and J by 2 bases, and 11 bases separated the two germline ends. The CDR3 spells CASSEYSQGPYNEQFF. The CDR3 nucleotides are TGTGCCAGCAGTGAATATTCACAGGGTCCCTACAATGAGCAGTTCTTC.

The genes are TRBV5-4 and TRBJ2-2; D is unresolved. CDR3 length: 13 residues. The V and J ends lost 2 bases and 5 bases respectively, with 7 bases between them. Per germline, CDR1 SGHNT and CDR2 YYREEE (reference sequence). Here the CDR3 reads CASSLTLTGELFF. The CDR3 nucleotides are TGTGCCAGCAGCTTAACATTAACCGGGGAGCTGTTTTTT.

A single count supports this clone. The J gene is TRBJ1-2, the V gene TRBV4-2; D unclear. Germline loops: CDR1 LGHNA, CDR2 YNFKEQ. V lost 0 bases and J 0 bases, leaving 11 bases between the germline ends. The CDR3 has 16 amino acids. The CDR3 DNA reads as TGTGCCAGCAGCCAAGAGAGAAACCTAGCTAACTATGGCTACACCTTC. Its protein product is CASSQERNLANYGYTF.

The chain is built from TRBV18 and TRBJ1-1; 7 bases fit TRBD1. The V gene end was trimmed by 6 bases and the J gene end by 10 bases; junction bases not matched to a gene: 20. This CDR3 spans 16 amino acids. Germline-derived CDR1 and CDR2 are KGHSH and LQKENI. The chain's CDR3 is CASSSKGAEFAIGAFF. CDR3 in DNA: TGTGCCAGCTCGTCCAAGGGGGCGGAATTTGCTATTGGAGCTTTCTTT. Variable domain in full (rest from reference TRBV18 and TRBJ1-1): NAGVMQNPRHLVRRRGQEARLRCSPMKGHSHVYWYRQLPEEGLKFMVYLQKENIIDESGMPKERFSAEFPKEGPSILRIQQVVRGDSAAYFCASSSKGAEFAIGAFFGQGTRLTVV.

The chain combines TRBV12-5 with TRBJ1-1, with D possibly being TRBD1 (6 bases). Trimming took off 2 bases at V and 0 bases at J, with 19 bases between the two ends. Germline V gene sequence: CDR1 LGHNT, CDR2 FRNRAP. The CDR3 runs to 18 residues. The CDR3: CASGLFDSPGQVNTEAFF. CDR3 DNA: TGTGCTAGTGGTTTGTTTGACTCACCGGGACAAGTGAACACTGAAGCTTTCTTT.

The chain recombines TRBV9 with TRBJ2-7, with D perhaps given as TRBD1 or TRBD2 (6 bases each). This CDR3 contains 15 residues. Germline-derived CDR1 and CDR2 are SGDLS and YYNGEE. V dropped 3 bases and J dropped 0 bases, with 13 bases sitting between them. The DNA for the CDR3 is TGTGCCAGCAGCGCGACGGGGGCCCACTCCTACGAGCAGTACTTC. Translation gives CASSATGAHSYEQYF.

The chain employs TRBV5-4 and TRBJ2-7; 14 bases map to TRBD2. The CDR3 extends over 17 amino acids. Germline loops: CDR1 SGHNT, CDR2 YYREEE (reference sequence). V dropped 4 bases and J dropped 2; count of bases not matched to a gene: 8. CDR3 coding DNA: TGTGCCAGCAGCCCGGGACTAGCGGGGGCACTTCCCTACGAGCAGTACTTC. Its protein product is CASSPGLAGALPYEQYF. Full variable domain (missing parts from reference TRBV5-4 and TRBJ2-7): ETGVTQSPTHLIKTRGQQVTLRCSSQSGHNTVSWYQQALGQGPQFIFQYYREEENGRGNFPPRFSGLQFPNYSSELNVNALELDDSALYLCASSPGLAGALPYEQYFGPGTRLTVT.

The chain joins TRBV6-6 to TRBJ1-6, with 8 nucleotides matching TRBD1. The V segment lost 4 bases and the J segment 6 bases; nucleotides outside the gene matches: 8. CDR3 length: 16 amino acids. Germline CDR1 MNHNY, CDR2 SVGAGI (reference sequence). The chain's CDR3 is CASSLGPGGPNSPLHF. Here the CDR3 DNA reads TGTGCCAGCAGTTTGGGCCCAGGGGGCCCTAATTCACCCCTCCACTTT.

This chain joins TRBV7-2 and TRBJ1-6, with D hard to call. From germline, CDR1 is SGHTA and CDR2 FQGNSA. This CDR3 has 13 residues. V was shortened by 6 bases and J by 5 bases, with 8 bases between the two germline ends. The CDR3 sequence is CASRTWDNSPLHF. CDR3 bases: TGTGCCAGCAGGACTTGGGATAATTCACCCCTCCACTTT.

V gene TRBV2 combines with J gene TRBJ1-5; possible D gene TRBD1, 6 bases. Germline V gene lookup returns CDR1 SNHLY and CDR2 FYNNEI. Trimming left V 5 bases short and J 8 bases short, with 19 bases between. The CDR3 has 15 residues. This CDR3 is CASSTDLGRGEPQHF. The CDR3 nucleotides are TGTGCCAGCAGTACAGATTTGGGAAGGGGGGAGCCCCAGCATTTT.

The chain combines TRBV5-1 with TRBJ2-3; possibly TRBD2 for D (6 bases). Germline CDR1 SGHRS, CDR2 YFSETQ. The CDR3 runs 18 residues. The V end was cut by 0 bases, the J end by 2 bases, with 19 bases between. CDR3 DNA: TGCGCCAGCAGCTTGGCCGGGATTGGCGGGGACCTCACAGATACGCAGTATTTT. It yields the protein CASSLAGIGGDLTDTQYF.

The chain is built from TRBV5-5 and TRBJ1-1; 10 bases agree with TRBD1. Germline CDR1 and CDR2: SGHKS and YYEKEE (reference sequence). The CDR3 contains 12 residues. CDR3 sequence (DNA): TGTGCGACAGGGGGCGCGGACACTGAAGCTTTCTTT. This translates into CATGGADTEAFF.

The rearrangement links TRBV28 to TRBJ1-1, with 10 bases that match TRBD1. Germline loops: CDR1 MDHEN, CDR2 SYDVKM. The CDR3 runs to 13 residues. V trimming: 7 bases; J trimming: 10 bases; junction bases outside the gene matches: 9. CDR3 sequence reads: CASKQDRGNVAFF. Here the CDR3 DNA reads TGTGCCAGCAAACAGGACAGGGGGAATGTAGCTTTCTTT.